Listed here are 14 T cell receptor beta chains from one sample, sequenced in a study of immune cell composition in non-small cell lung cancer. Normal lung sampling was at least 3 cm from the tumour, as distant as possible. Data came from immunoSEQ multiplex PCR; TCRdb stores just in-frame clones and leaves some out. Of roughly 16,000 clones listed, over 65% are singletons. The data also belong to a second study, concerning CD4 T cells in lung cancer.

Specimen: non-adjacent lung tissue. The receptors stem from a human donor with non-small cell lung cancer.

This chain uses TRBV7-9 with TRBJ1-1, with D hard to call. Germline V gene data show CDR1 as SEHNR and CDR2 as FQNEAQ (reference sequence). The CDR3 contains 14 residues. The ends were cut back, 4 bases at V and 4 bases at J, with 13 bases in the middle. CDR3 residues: CASSSAVWATEAFF. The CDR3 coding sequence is TGTGCCAGCAGCTCCGCGGTATGGGCCACTGAAGCTTTCTTT.

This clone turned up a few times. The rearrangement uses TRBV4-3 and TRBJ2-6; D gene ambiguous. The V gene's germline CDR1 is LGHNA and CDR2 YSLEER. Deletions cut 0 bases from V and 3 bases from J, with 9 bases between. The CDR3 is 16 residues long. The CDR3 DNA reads TGCGCCAGCAGCCAAGATTGGGTCTTTGGGGCCAACGTCCTGACTTTC. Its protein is CASSQDWVFGANVLTF.

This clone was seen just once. CDR3 bases: TGTGCCAGCAGTTACTTTTCCATGGAGGGCTACACCTTC. Translated: CASSYFSMEGYTF. The chain links TRBV6-5 to TRBJ1-2; D gene ambiguous. From germline, CDR1 is MNHEY and CDR2 SVGAGI. There are 13 residues in the CDR3. V lost 1 base to trimming and J lost 8 bases, with 11 bases between them.

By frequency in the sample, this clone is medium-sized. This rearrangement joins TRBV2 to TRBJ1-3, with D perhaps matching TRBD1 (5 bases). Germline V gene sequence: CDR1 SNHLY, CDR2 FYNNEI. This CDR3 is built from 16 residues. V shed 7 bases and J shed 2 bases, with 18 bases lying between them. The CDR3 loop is CASTEEGLVAGNTIYF. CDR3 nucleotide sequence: TGTGCCAGCACCGAGGAGGGGCTGGTGGCTGGAAACACCATATATTTT.

CDR3 coding DNA: TGTGCCAGCAGCTCCCCCGGGGACAGGGGGCGTTGGACTGAAGCTTTCTTT. Amino acids: CASSSPGDRGRWTEAFF. This chain connects TRBV7-2 to TRBJ1-1, with 12 bases lining up with TRBD1. The germline V gene has CDR1 SGHTA and CDR2 FQGNSA. The CDR3 has 17 amino acids. V was pared by 4 bases and J by 5 bases, with 11 bases of the junction left unmatched. Drawing the rest from reference TRBV7-2 and TRBJ1-1, the complete variable domain is GAGVSQSPSNKVTEKGKDVELRCDPISGHTALYWYRQSLGQGLEFLIYFQGNSAPDKSGLPSDRFSAERTGGSVSTLTIQRTQQEDSAVYLCASSSPGDRGRWTEAFFGQGTRLTVV.

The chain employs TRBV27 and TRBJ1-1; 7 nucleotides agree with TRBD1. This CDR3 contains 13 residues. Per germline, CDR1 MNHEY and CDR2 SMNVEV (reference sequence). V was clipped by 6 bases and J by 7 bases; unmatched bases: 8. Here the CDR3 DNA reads TGTGCCAGCAGACTCGGGACAGCTTTTGAAGCTTTCTTT. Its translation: CASRLGTAFEAFF.

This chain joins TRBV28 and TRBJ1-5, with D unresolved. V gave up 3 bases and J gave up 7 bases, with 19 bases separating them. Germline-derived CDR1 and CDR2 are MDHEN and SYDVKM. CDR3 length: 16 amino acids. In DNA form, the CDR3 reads TGTGCCAGCAGTTTGTTGAGCTGGTCCGTTGGGCAGCCCCAGCATTTT. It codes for CASSLLSWSVGQPQHF.

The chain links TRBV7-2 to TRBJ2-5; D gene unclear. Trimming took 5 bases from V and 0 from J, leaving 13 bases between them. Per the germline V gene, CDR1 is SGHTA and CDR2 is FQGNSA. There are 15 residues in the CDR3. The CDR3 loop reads CASSATLEDQETQYF. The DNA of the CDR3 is TGTGCCAGCAGCGCCACACTCGAGGACCAAGAGACCCAGTACTTC.

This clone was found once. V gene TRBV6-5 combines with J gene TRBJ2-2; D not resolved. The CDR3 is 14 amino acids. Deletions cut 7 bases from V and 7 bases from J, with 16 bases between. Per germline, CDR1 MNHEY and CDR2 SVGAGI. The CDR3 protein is CASTPSRANGELFF. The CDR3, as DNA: TGTGCCAGCACCCCTTCCCGGGCGAACGGGGAGCTGTTTTTT.

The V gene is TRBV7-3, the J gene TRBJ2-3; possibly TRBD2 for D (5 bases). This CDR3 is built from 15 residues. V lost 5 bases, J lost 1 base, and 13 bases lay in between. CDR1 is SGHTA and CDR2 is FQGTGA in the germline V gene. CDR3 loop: CASSGGLAGTDTQYF. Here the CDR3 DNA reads TGTGCCAGCAGCGGAGGTCTAGCTGGCACAGATACGCAGTATTTT.

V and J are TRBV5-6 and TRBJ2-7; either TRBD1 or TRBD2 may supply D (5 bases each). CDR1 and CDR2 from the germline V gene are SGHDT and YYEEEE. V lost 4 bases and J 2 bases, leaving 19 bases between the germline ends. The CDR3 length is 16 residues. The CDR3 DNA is TGTGCCAGCAGCCCCTTACCGGGACCACGTCCCTACGAGCAGTACTTC. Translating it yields CASSPLPGPRPYEQYF.

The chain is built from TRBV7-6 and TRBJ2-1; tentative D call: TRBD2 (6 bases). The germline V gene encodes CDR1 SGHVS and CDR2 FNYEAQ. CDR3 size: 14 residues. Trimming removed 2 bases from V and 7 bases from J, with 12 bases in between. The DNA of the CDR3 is TGTGCCAGCAGCTTACAGCGGGCGTCGAATGAGCAGTTCTTC. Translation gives CASSLQRASNEQFF.

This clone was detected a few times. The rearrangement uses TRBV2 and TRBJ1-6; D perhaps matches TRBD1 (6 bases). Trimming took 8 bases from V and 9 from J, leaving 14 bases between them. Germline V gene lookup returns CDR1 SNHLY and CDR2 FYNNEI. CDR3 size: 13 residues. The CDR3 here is CASYQGLGSPLHF. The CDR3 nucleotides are TGTGCCAGCTATCAGGGGCTAGGTTCACCCCTCCACTTT.

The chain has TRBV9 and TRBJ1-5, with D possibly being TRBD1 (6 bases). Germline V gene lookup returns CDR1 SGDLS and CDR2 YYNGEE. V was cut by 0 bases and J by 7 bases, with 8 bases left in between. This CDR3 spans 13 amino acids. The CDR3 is CASSVDGGQPQHF. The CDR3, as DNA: TGTGCCAGCAGCGTAGATGGGGGCCAGCCCCAGCATTTT.